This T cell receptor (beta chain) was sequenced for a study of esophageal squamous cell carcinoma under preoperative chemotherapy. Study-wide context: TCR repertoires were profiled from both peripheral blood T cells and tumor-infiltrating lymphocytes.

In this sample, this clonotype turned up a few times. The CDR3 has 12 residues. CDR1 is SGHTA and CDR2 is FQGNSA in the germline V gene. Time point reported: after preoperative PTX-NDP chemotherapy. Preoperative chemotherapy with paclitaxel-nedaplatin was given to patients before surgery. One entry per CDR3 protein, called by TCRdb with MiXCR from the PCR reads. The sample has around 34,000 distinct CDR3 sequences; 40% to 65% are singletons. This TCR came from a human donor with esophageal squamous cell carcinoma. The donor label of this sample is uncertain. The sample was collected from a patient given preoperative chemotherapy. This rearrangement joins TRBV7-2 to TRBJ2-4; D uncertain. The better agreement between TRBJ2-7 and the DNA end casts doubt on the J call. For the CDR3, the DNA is TGTGCCAGCGGCCGCCAGGCGTACGAGCAGTACTTC. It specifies CASGRQAYEQYF.